This T cell receptor (beta chain) was identified during a study of T cell repertoires in cytomegalovirus infection. Study-level information: Matching HLA type and CMV infection were both indicated by public TCR beta signatures.

A single record per CDR3 protein comes from TCRdb applying MiXCR to the reads. The sample has around 270,000 distinct CDR3 sequences, 9.1% seen once. Sequencing input: PBMCs. This receptor was identified in a human donor in good health (CMV status not recorded). Some clones in this sample may be carry-over from other donors' samples.

The CDR3 nucleotides are TGTGCCAGCAGCTTAGCGCTGACGGGAGGCGATCAGCCCCAGCATTTT. Its protein product is CASSLALTGGDQPQHF. This chain links TRBV7-9 with TRBJ1-5; D uncertain. Trimming removed 0 bases from V and 5 bases from J, with 14 bases in between. CDR1 SEHNR and CDR2 FQNEAQ come from the germline V gene (reference sequence). CDR3 length: 16 amino acids.